Presented here are 25 T cell receptor beta chains from one specimen sequenced in a study of blood T cell repertoires in COVID-19. Profiling relied on immunoSEQ multiplex PCR, and the TCRdb table lists in-frame clones only, not all of them. Among about 400,000 clones listed, roughly 86% were seen once. The source material was PBMCs or T cells enriched from blood (not recorded which). These receptors all come from a woman aged 25 to 39 who had recovered from COVID-19.

V gene TRBV6-2 or TRBV6-3 combines with J gene TRBJ1-4; no reliable D call. Trimming removed 1 base from V and 0 bases from J, with 15 bases in between. The CDR3 has 18 amino acids. The germline V gene has CDR1 MNHEY and CDR2 SVGEGT. The CDR3 region has the DNA TGTGCCAGCAGTTACTTCGGCGGCAGAAGAGCAACTAATGAAAAACTGTTTTTT. Residues: CASSYFGGRRATNEKLFF.

The J gene is TRBJ1-1, the V gene TRBV10-3, with a tentative D call TRBD1 (5 bases). The CDR3 contains 14 residues. Germline V CDR1 and CDR2: ENHRY, SYGVKD. V was pared by 3 bases and J by 7 bases, with 15 bases between. CDR3 protein: CAISDRGSESEAFF. DNA for the CDR3: TGTGCCATCAGTGACCGGGGGAGTGAGAGTGAAGCTTTCTTT.

The genes are TRBV29-1 and TRBJ2-7; tentatively, D is TRBD1 (6 bases). Trimming removed 6 bases from V and 2 bases from J, with 11 bases in between. Looked up from germline, CDR1 is SQVTM and CDR2 is ANQGSEA. The CDR3 contains 12 residues. For the CDR3, the DNA is TGCAGCGTGTTACGGGACACCTACGAGCAGTACTTC. Translated: CSVLRDTYEQYF.

The rearrangement uses TRBV19 and TRBJ2-7; perhaps TRBD1 as D (5 bases). Trimming shortened V by 2 bases and J by 5 bases, and 13 bases separated the two germline ends. Germline V gene sequence: CDR1 LNHDA, CDR2 SQIVND (reference sequence). The CDR3 sequence is 14 residues long. Written as DNA, the CDR3 is TGTGCCAGTAGTATACTCCAGGGAAGCCACGAGCAGTACTTC. Translating gives CASSILQGSHEQYF.

The chain is built from TRBV6-5 and TRBJ2-1, with TRBD1 matching over 10 bases. The V segment lost 2 bases and the J segment 5 bases; nucleotides outside the gene matches: 3. This CDR3 is built from 15 residues. Germline-derived CDR1 and CDR2 are MNHEY and SVGAGI. The CDR3 coding sequence is TGTGCCAGCAGTTACCGACAGGGGGCGGACAATGAGCAGTTCTTC. Translation: CASSYRQGADNEQFF.

V gene TRBV3-1 (or the pseudogene TRBV3-2) combines with J gene TRBJ2-1; 9 bases are shared with TRBD2. Germline CDR1 LGHDT, CDR2 YNNKEL (reference sequence). The CDR3 is made up of 15 amino acids. Germline trimming cut 2 bases from V and 15 bases from J; bases unmatched to any gene: 14. The CDR3 DNA reads as TGTGCCAGCAGCCAATTCTCGGTGATAGCGGGAGCCAGGTTCTTC. It specifies CASSQFSVIAGARFF.

The chain carries TRBV6-5 and TRBJ2-1; tentative D call: TRBD2 (5 bases). Germline assignment: CDR1 MNHEY and CDR2 SVGAGI. The CDR3 sequence is 15 residues long. V was trimmed by 7 bases and J by 7 bases, leaving 20 bases between them. The CDR3 loop reads CASTLVGGSGNEQFF. The CDR3 bases are TGTGCCAGCACCCTAGTGGGTGGGAGCGGAAATGAGCAGTTCTTC.

This clone has just one count. This chain uses TRBV28 with TRBJ1-5; the D gene is possibly TRBD1 (5 bases). Germline CDR1 and CDR2: MDHEN and SYDVKM. The CDR3 runs to 15 residues. V was clipped by 6 bases and J by 3 bases, with 15 bases between them. This CDR3 reads CASSFLGGYNQPQHF. DNA of the CDR3: TGTGCCAGCAGCTTCCTCGGGGGTTACAATCAGCCCCAGCATTTT.

This clone was observed a single time. The chain is built from TRBV12-3 or TRBV12-4 and TRBJ1-3; D ambiguous. V was trimmed by 6 bases and J by 3 bases, leaving 6 bases between them. The CDR3 is 12 amino acids. This CDR3 reads CASSPFGNTIYF. As DNA, the CDR3 is TGTGCCAGCAGCCCCTTTGGAAACACCATATATTTT.

The J gene is TRBJ1-5, the V gene TRBV6-1, with D unclear. The CDR3 extends over 16 amino acids. V lost 2 bases and J lost 1, with 12 bases in between. Germline V gene sequence: CDR1 MNHNS, CDR2 SASEGT. The CDR3 nucleotides read TGTGCCAGCAGTGAATCGCTCTGGGCGAGCAATCAGCCCCAGCATTTT. This gives the protein CASSESLWASNQPQHF.

The count of this clone is one. The chain recombines TRBV10-3 with TRBJ2-2; D is unresolved. CDR1 is ENHRY, CDR2 SYGVKD, per germline. The CDR3 is made up of 12 amino acids. Trimming cost V 6 bases and J 6 bases, with 8 bases left between them. The CDR3 DNA follows: TGTGCCATCAGCAGTGGTCCCGGGGAGCTGTTTTTT. Translating gives CAISSGPGELFF.

The rearrangement links TRBV5-1 to TRBJ2-7, with TRBD1 as a possible D gene (5 bases). CDR3 length: 13 residues. Between the trimmed V and J ends, which lost 6 bases and 5 bases, there was a span of 15 bases. Germline V gives CDR1 SGHRS, CDR2 YFSETQ. The CDR3 is CASTKQGVDEQYF. The CDR3 DNA follows: TGCGCCAGCACAAAGCAGGGTGTCGACGAGCAGTACTTC.

The chain uses TRBV7-9 and TRBJ1-6, with D perhaps TRBD1 (5 bases). From germline, CDR1 is SEHNR and CDR2 FQNEAQ (reference sequence). Trimming took off 5 bases at V and 7 bases at J, with 15 bases between the two ends. The CDR3 covers 15 residues. The CDR3 reads CASSGGQGGNSPLHF. The CDR3 DNA reads TGTGCCAGCAGCGGCGGTCAGGGAGGCAATTCACCCCTCCACTTT.

This clone was found once. This chain connects TRBV11-1 to TRBJ1-4, with unresolved D. Germline-derived CDR1 and CDR2 are SGHAT and FQDESV (reference sequence). Trimming shortened V by 4 bases and J by 7 bases, and 13 bases separated the two germline ends. The CDR3 spans 14 residues. The CDR3 DNA is TGTGCCAGCAGCTCGGGGAACATGGGTGAAAAACTGTTTTTT. Its protein is CASSSGNMGEKLFF.

Regarding this clone: Because the CDR3 is missing its conserved closing phenylalanine or tryptophan, this is likely a read error. No DNA is shown, since the ends of the CDR3 on it are uncertain; the CDR3 is the one TCRdb lists. The chain combines TRBV12-3 or TRBV12-4 with TRBJ2-3; TRBD2 is taken as the D call from the table, unchecked against the DNA. The CDR3 has 12 residues if both end residues are counted. The CDR3 is CASSGLAGEAIV.

This clone was seen a single time. The chain links TRBV6-5 to TRBJ1-2; 9 positions agree with TRBD1. Germline trimming cut 7 bases from V and 8 bases from J; bases unmatched to any gene: 5. CDR3 size: 12 residues. Germline values: CDR1 MNHEY, CDR2 SVGAGI. Here the CDR3 DNA reads TGTGCCAGCACGTGGACAGGGGAGGGCTACACCTTC. This codes for CASTWTGEGYTF.

This chain uses TRBV7-3 with TRBJ1-6; 7 positions agree with TRBD1. CDR1 is SGHTA and CDR2 is FQGTGA in the germline V gene. V shed 2 bases, J shed 7 bases, and the junction held 5 bases outside the gene matches. The CDR3 covers 15 residues. For the CDR3, the DNA is TGTGCCAGCAGCTTACAGGGGGGCGGAAATTCACCCCTCCACTTT. Encoded protein: CASSLQGGGNSPLHF. Based on the CDR3 plus reference TRBV7-3 and TRBJ1-6, the full variable domain is GAGVSQTPSNKVTEKGKYVELRCDPISGHTALYWYRQSLGQGPEFLIYFQGTGAADDSGLPNDRFFAVRPEGSVSTLKIQRTERGDSAVYLCASSLQGGGNSPLHFGNGTRLTVT.

V is TRBV5-1 and J is TRBJ1-1; perhaps TRBD1 as D (5 bases). The CDR3 covers 13 residues. CDR1 is SGHRS, CDR2 YFSETQ, per germline. V lost 2 bases and J 7 bases, leaving 12 bases between the germline ends. The CDR3, as DNA: TGCGCCAGCAGCTTAGGACAAAATAATGAAGCTTTCTTT. Its protein is CASSLGQNNEAFF.

The chain carries TRBV9 and TRBJ2-7; 10 bases map to TRBD2. The CDR3 loop spans 16 amino acids. Germline V gene data show CDR1 as SGDLS and CDR2 as YYNGEE. The V and J ends lost 0 bases and 3 bases, in that order; junction bases with no gene match: 6. The CDR3 is CASSVGSGRALYEQYF. CDR3 in DNA: TGTGCCAGCAGCGTAGGCAGCGGGAGGGCCCTCTACGAGCAGTACTTC.

J is TRBJ2-5 and V is TRBV5-6; TRBD1 aligns across 10 bases. The CDR3 runs to 15 residues. The germline V gene has CDR1 SGHDT and CDR2 YYEEEE. V gave up 1 base and J gave up 5 bases; unmatched junction bases: 5. The CDR3 region has the DNA TGTGCCAGCAGCTTGCCGGGACAGGGGAGGGAGACCCAGTACTTC. Protein: CASSLPGQGRETQYF. Full variable domain (missing parts from reference TRBV5-6 and TRBJ2-5): DAGVTQSPTHLIKTRGQQVTLRCSPKSGHDTVSWYQQALGQGPQFIFQYYEEEERQRGNFPDRFSGHQFPNYSSELNVNALLLGDSALYLCASSLPGQGRETQYFGPGTRLLVL.

This chain joins TRBV5-1 and TRBJ1-2, with a weak D call TRBD1 (5 bases). The CDR3 covers 14 residues. Germline assignment: CDR1 SGHRS and CDR2 YFSETQ. Trimming removed 4 bases from V and 1 base from J, with 11 bases in between. CDR3 sequence: CASSHLRVNYGYTF. Here the CDR3 DNA reads TGCGCCAGCAGCCACCTCAGGGTTAACTATGGCTACACCTTC.

V usage is TRBV6-5 and J usage is TRBJ1-1; 7 bases are a match to TRBD1. After removal of 8 bases from V and 12 bases from J, the junction contained 12 bases not matched to a gene. CDR3 size: 12 residues. CDR1 and CDR2 from the germline V gene are MNHEY and SVGAGI. The CDR3 sequence is CASEPDPRGPFF. The CDR3 DNA reads as TGTGCCAGCGAGCCCGACCCGAGGGGGCCTTTCTTT.

V and J are TRBV2 and TRBJ2-1; D perhaps matches TRBD1 (6 bases). With 6 bases removed from V and 1 base from J, the gap between germline ends came to 16 bases. The length of the CDR3 is 16 residues. Germline assignment: CDR1 SNHLY and CDR2 FYNNEI. The CDR3 DNA is TGTGCCAGCAGAATTAGGGGGTTGGGGTCCTACAATGAGCAGTTCTTC. It codes for CASRIRGLGSYNEQFF.

The gene calls are TRBV27 and TRBJ2-7, with 8 bases aligning to TRBD1. The germline V gene has CDR1 MNHEY and CDR2 SMNVEV (reference sequence). V was clipped by 0 bases and J by 2 bases; unmatched bases: 0. CDR3 length: 14 residues. CDR3 in amino acids: CASSLSGQAYEQYF. The CDR3 coding sequence is TGTGCCAGCAGTTTATCGGGACAGGCCTACGAGCAGTACTTC.

The V gene is TRBV4-1, the J gene TRBJ1-1; 9 nucleotides align to TRBD1. There are 17 residues in the CDR3. Germline V lookup: CDR1 MGHRA, CDR2 YSYEKL. Unmatched junction bases numbered 5, after V lost 0 bases and J lost 0 bases. The CDR3 here is CASSQDRQGVVNTEAFF. The CDR3 region has the DNA TGCGCCAGCAGCCAAGATCGACAGGGGGTCGTGAACACTGAAGCTTTCTTT.